This T cell receptor beta chain was found in a study of T cells after somatic rescue of genetic block. The CDR3 has 16 amino acids. Germline V gives CDR1 SGHRS, CDR2 YFSETQ. J gave up 0 bases and V 4 bases, and 9 bases lay outside the gene matches. Measured with immunoSEQ multiplex PCR; TCRdb has only the in-frame clones, and not every one. The data show fewer than 15,000 clones, around 70% seen once. The TCR was taken from a boy aged 10-17 years. The chain employs TRBV5-1 and TRBJ2-7; 8 nucleotides line up with TRBD1. The sample comprised peripheral blood mononuclear cells (PBMCs). CDR3 region: CASSNPTGEGSYEQYF. The DNA of the CDR3 is TGCGCCAGCAGCAACCCGACAGGGGAAGGCTCCTACGAGCAGTACTTC.